The rows below give T cell receptor beta chains drawn from one sample of a study of T cell responses to AZD1222 COVID-19 vaccine. Method: immunoSEQ multiplex PCR; TCRdb's copy keeps in-frame clones and lacks some. There are approximately 130,000 clones in the sample; 93% occur only once, and roughly 0.96% lies in the top ten. The input for sequencing was peripheral blood, taken on day 0 of AZD1222 vaccination. These receptors were obtained from an adult in good health. CDR3s include the opening cysteine and the closing phenylalanine or tryptophan. Each record gives: D gene, V gene, clone size, J gene, CDR3 DNA, CDR3 protein. D genes are given only for firm matches. Clone size, where shown, is once, few, many, or a class for clones that have expanded.

D gene: NA
V gene: TRBV5-1
clone size: NA
J gene: TRBJ1-1
CDR3 DNA: TGCGCCAGCAGCTTGGGAGTCCATCCGGGCACTGAAGCTTTCTTT
CDR3 protein: CASSLGVHPGTEAFF

D gene: NA
V gene: TRBV20-1
clone size: NA
J gene: TRBJ2-3
CDR3 DNA: TGCAGTGCTCCCTCAACAGATACGCAGTATTTT
CDR3 protein: CSAPSTDTQYF

D gene: NA
V gene: TRBV11-2
clone size: NA
J gene: TRBJ1-3
CDR3 DNA: TGTGCCAGCAGCTTACGCCGGACTGGACGGTCCTCTGGAAACACCATATATTTT
CDR3 protein: CASSLRRTGRSSGNTIYF

D gene: TRBD1
V gene: TRBV6-5
clone size: NA
J gene: TRBJ2-7
CDR3 DNA: TGTGCCAGCAGTTACACCGGACAGGGGAGCTCCTACGAGCAGTACTTC
CDR3 protein: CASSYTGQGSSYEQYF

D gene: TRBD1
V gene: TRBV10-3
clone size: once
J gene: TRBJ1-5
CDR3 DNA: TGTGCCATCAGTACAGGGGCCTATAGCAATCAGCCCCAGCATTTT
CDR3 protein: CAISTGAYSNQPQHF

D gene: TRBD2
V gene: TRBV30
clone size: NA
J gene: TRBJ2-5
CDR3 DNA: TGTGCCTGGAGGGCCGGGACTAGAAATTTCGAGACCCAGTACTTC
CDR3 protein: CAWRAGTRNFETQYF

D gene: NA
V gene: TRBV7-2
clone size: NA
J gene: TRBJ1-2
CDR3 DNA: TGTGCCAGCAGCTCAGGAGGGACCCAAACTATCTATGGCTACACCTTC
CDR3 protein: CASSSGGTQTIYGYTF

D gene: NA
V gene: TRBV5-4
clone size: NA
J gene: TRBJ1-1
CDR3 DNA: TGTGCCAGCAGCAGCATTCCAGGGTCCACTGAAGCTTTCTTT
CDR3 protein: CASSSIPGSTEAFF

D gene: TRBD1
V gene: TRBV6-5
clone size: NA
J gene: TRBJ1-1
CDR3 DNA: TGTGCCAGCAGTTATGACAGGGGAACTGAAGCTTTCTTT
CDR3 protein: CASSYDRGTEAFF

D gene: TRBD1
V gene: TRBV12-5
clone size: NA
J gene: TRBJ1-2
CDR3 DNA: TGTGCTAGTGCCCGGGACAGACACTATGGCTACACCTTC
CDR3 protein: CASARDRHYGYTF

D gene: TRBD1
V gene: TRBV5-5
clone size: NA
J gene: TRBJ1-5
CDR3 DNA: TGTGCCAGCAGCTCCGGGACAGGTAATCATCAGCCCCAGCATTTT
CDR3 protein: CASSSGTGNHQPQHF

D gene: NA
V gene: TRBV4-1
clone size: once
J gene: TRBJ1-3
CDR3 DNA: TGCGCCAGCAGCCAAGATCCACTCGCGGCAGGGTCTGGAAACACCATATATTTT
CDR3 protein: CASSQDPLAAGSGNTIYF

D gene: NA
V gene: TRBV5-8
clone size: NA
J gene: TRBJ2-7
CDR3 DNA: TGTGCCAGCAGTTCCCGAGACGAGGGCGAGCAGTACTTC
CDR3 protein: CASSSRDEGEQYF

D gene: NA
V gene: TRBV23-1
clone size: NA
J gene: TRBJ2-3
CDR3 DNA: TGCGCCAGCAGTCAATCGGCTTGGTTAGATACGCAGTATTTT
CDR3 protein: CASSQSAWLDTQYF

D gene: NA
V gene: TRBV4-1
clone size: NA
J gene: TRBJ1-5
CDR3 DNA: TGCGCCAGCAGCCAAGATGGGGGGAGGGGAGTCCACCAGCCCCAGCATTTT
CDR3 protein: CASSQDGGRGVHQPQHF

D gene: NA
V gene: TRBV5-5
clone size: NA
J gene: TRBJ2-1
CDR3 DNA: TGTGCCAGCAGCTTGGGATGGGGGAATGAGCAGTTCTTC
CDR3 protein: CASSLGWGNEQFF

D gene: NA
V gene: TRBV18
clone size: NA
J gene: TRBJ1-4
CDR3 DNA: TGTGCCAGCTCACCGGCAGGGACTAATGAAAAACTGTTTTTT
CDR3 protein: CASSPAGTNEKLFF

D gene: NA
V gene: TRBV3-1/TRBV3-2
clone size: once
J gene: TRBJ2-3
CDR3 DNA: TGTGCCAGCAGCCAAGATACGGGGGTTAGGGGCACAGATACGCAGTATTTT
CDR3 protein: CASSQDTGVRGTDTQYF

D gene: TRBD1
V gene: TRBV7-9
clone size: NA
J gene: TRBJ1-1
CDR3 DNA: TGTGCCAGCAGCCCGGTGGGGGACAGGGAAGCTTTCTTT
CDR3 protein: CASSPVGDREAFF

D gene: NA
V gene: TRBV30
clone size: NA
J gene: TRBJ1-3
CDR3 DNA: TGTGCCTGTGACTTAAGCTCTGGAAACACCATATATTTT
CDR3 protein: CACDLSSGNTIYF

D gene: NA
V gene: TRBV18
clone size: NA
J gene: TRBJ2-7
CDR3 DNA: TGTGCCAGCTCACCCCCGGGACTCCCAGCCTACGAGCAGTACTTC
CDR3 protein: CASSPPGLPAYEQYF

D gene: TRBD2
V gene: TRBV10-1
clone size: NA
J gene: TRBJ2-5
CDR3 DNA: TGCGCCAGCAGTGAATTCCCGGGGGGGCCCGAGACCCAGTACTTC
CDR3 protein: CASSEFPGGPETQYF

D gene: TRBD1
V gene: TRBV4-1
clone size: once
J gene: TRBJ2-7
CDR3 DNA: TGCGCCAGCAGTATGCTTGGGACAGCTGACTACGAGCAGTACTTC
CDR3 protein: CASSMLGTADYEQYF

D gene: NA
V gene: TRBV12-3/TRBV12-4
clone size: NA
J gene: TRBJ1-1
CDR3 DNA: TGTGCCAGCAGTTTCAGGACTGAAGCTTTCTTT
CDR3 protein: CASSFRTEAFF

D gene: TRBD1
V gene: TRBV10-2
clone size: NA
J gene: TRBJ1-1
CDR3 DNA: TGCGCCAGCAGTGGGGGAACAGGGGGCGTCGAAAAAGCTTTCTTT
CDR3 protein: CASSGGTGGVEKAFF

D gene: NA
V gene: TRBV30
clone size: NA
J gene: TRBJ1-6
CDR3 DNA: TGTGCCTGGAGTGTGGGGGGGCAACTGGGAAATTCACCCCTCCACTTT
CDR3 protein: CAWSVGGQLGNSPLHF

D gene: NA
V gene: TRBV12-3/TRBV12-4
clone size: NA
J gene: TRBJ1-2
CDR3 DNA: TGTGCCAGCACTAACAGCTCCTATGGCTACACCTTC
CDR3 protein: CASTNSSYGYTF

D gene: TRBD1
V gene: TRBV6-1
clone size: NA
J gene: TRBJ1-2
CDR3 DNA: TGTGCCAGCAGTGTACGCCGGGACAGGACTTTCTATGGCTACACCTTC
CDR3 protein: CASSVRRDRTFYGYTF

D gene: NA
V gene: TRBV9
clone size: NA
J gene: TRBJ2-3
CDR3 DNA: TGTGCCAGTGGCGAGGGGGTCCGAATCACAGATACGCAGTATTTT
CDR3 protein: CASGEGVRITDTQYF

D gene: TRBD1
V gene: TRBV2
clone size: NA
J gene: TRBJ1-1
CDR3 DNA: TGTGCCAGTCGGGACAGGGGGAACACTGAAGCTTTCTTT
CDR3 protein: CASRDRGNTEAFF

D gene: NA
V gene: TRBV6-5
clone size: NA
J gene: TRBJ2-5
CDR3 DNA: TGTGCCAGCAGTTACGGGGGTCTAGAGACCCAGTACTTC
CDR3 protein: CASSYGGLETQYF

D gene: NA
V gene: TRBV7-9
clone size: NA
J gene: TRBJ2-7
CDR3 DNA: TGTGCCAGCAGTTACGCCGGCCGCATAAATGAGCAGTACTTC
CDR3 protein: CASSYAGRINEQYF

D gene: TRBD2
V gene: TRBV6-5
clone size: NA
J gene: TRBJ2-7
CDR3 DNA: TGTGCCAGCAGTTACTCGACTAGCGGGGGGTACGAGCAGTACTTC
CDR3 protein: CASSYSTSGGYEQYF